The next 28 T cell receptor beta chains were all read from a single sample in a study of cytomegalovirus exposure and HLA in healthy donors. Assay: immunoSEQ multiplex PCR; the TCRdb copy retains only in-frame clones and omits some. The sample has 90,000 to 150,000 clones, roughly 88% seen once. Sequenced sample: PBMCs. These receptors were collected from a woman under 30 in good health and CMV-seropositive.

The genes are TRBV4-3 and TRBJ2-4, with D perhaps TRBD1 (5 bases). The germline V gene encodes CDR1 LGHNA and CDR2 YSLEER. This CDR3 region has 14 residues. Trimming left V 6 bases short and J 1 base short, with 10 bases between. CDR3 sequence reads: CASSADTAKNIQYF. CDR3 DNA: TGCGCCAGCAGTGCGGACACGGCCAAAAACATTCAGTACTTC.

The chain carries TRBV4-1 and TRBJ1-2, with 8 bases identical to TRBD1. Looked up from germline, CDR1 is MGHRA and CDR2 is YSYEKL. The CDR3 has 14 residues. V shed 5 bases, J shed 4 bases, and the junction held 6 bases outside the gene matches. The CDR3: CASSDGQGAYGYTF. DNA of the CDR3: TGCGCCAGCAGCGACGGACAGGGAGCCTATGGCTACACCTTC.

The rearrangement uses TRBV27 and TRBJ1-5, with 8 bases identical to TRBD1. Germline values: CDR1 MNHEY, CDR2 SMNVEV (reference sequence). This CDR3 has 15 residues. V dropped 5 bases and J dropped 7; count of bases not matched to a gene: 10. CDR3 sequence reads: CASSPGTGLLQPQHF. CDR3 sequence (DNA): TGTGCCAGCAGTCCCGGGACAGGTCTTCTCCAGCCCCAGCATTTT.

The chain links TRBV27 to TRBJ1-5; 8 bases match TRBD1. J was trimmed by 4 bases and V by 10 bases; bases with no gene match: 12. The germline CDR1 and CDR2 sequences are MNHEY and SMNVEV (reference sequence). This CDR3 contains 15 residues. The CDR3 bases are TGTGCCACCAAGCCTGACAGGGGATCGAATCAGCCCCAGCATTTT. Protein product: CATKPDRGSNQPQHF.

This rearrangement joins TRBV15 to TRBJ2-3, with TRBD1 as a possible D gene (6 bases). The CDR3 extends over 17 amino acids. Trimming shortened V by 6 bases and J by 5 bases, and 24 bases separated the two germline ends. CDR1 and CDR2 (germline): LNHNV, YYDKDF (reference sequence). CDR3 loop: CATSENRGTGIKDTQYF. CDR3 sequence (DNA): TGTGCCACCAGTGAGAACCGGGGCACAGGGATTAAAGATACGCAGTATTTT.

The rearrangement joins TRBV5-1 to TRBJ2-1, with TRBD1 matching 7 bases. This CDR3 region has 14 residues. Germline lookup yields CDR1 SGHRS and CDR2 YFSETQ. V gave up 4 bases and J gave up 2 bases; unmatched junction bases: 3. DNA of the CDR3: TGCGCCAGCAGCCCGGGACAGACCTACAATGAGCAGTTCTTC. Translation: CASSPGQTYNEQFF.

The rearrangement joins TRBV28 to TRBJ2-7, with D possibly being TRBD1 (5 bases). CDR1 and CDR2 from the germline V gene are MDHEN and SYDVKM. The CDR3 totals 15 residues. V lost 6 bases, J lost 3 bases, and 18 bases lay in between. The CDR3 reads CASSLPVGPYYEQYF. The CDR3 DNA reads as TGTGCCAGCAGCTTACCCGTGGGGCCTTACTACGAGCAGTACTTC.

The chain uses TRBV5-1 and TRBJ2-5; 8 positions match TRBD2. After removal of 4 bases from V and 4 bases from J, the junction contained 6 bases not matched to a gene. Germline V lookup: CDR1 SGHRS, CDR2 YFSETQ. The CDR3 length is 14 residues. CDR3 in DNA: TGCGCCAGCAGCCCATTAGCGGGGTTAGAGACCCAGTACTTC. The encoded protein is CASSPLAGLETQYF.

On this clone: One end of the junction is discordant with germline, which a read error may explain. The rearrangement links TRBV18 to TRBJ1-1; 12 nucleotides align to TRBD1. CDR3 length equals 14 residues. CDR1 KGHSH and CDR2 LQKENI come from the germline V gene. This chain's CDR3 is CASAPGTGGSEAFF. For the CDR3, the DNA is TGTGCCAGCGCACCCGGGACAGGGGGCTCTGAAGCTTTCTTT. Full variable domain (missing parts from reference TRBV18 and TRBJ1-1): NAGVMQNPRHLVRRRGQEARLRCSPMKGHSHVYWYRQLPEEGLKFMVYLQKENIIDESGMPKERFSAEFPKEGPSILRIQQVVRGDSAAYFCASAPGTGGSEAFFGQGTRLTVV.

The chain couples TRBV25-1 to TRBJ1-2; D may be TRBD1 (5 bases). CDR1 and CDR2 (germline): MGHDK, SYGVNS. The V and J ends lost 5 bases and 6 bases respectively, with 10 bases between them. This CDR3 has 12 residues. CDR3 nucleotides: TGTGCCAGCAGTAGCGGGGGGGATGGCTACACCTTC. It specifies CASSSGGDGYTF.

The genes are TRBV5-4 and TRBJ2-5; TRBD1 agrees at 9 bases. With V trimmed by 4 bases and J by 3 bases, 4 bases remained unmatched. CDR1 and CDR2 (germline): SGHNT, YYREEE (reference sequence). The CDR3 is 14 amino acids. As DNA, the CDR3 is TGTGCCAGCAGCCAGGGACAGGGTAAAGAGACCCAGTACTTC. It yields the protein CASSQGQGKETQYF.

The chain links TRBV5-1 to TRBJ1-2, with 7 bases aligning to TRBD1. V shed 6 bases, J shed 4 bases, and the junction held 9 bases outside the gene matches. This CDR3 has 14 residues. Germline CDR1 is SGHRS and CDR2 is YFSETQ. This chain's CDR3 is CASTPAGGVYGYTF. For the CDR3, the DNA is TGCGCCAGCACCCCCGCAGGGGGAGTCTATGGCTACACCTTC.

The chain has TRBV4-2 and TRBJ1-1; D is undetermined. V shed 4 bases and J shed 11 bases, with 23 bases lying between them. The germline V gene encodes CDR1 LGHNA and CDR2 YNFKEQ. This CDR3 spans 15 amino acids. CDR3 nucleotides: TGTGCCAGCAGCCCACCGTCCGTGGAGGGTCACGGCGCTTTCTTT. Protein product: CASSPPSVEGHGAFF.

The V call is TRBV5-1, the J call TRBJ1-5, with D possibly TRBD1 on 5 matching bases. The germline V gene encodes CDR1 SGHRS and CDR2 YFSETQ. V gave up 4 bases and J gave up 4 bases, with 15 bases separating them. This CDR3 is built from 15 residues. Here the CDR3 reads CASSPQGAGNQPQHF. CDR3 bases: TGCGCCAGCAGCCCCCAGGGAGCGGGGAATCAGCCCCAGCATTTT.

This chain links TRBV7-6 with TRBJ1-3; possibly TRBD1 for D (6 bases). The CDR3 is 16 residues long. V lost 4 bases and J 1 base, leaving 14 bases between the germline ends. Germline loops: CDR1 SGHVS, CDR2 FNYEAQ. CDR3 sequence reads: CASSSQQGGSGNTIYF. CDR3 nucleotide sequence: TGTGCCAGCAGCTCACAACAGGGAGGGTCTGGAAACACCATATATTTT.

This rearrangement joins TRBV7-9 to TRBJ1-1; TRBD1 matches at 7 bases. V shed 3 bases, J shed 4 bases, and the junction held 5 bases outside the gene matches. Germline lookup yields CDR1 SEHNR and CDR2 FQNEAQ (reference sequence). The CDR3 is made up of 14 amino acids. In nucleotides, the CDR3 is TGTGCCAGCAGCTTTTCGTCAGGGGGCACTGAAGCTTTCTTT. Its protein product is CASSFSSGGTEAFF. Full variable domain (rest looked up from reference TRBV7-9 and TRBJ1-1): DTGVSQNPRHKITKRGQNVTFRCDPISEHNRLYWYRQTLGQGPEFLTYFQNEAQLEKSRLLSDRFSAERPKGSFSTLEIQRTEQGDSAMYLCASSFSSGGTEAFFGQGTRLTVV.

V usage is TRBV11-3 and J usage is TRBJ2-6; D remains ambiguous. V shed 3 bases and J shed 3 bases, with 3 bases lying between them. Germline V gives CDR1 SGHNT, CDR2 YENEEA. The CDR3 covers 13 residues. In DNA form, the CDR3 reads TGTGCCAGCAGCTTTAGTGGGGCCAACGTCCTGACTTTC. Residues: CASSFSGANVLTF.

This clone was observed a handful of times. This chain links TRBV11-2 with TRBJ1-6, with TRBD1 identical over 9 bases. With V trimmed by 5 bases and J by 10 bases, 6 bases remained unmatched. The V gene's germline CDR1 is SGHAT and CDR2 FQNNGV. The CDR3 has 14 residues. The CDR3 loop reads CASSRTGVESPLHF. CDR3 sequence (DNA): TGTGCCAGCAGCCGGACAGGGGTTGAATCACCCCTCCACTTT.

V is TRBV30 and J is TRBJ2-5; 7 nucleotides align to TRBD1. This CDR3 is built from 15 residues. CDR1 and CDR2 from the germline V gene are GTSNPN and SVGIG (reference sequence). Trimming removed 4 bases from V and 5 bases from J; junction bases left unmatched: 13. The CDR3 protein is CAWTNFLTTGETQYF. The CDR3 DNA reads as TGTGCCTGGACCAACTTCCTCACGACAGGGGAGACCCAGTACTTC.

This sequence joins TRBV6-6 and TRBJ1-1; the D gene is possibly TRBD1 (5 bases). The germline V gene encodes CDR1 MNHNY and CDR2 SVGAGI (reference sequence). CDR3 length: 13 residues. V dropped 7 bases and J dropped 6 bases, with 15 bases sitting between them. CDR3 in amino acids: CASTFGGAAEAFF. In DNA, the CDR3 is TGTGCCAGCACCTTTGGTGGGGCAGCTGAAGCTTTCTTT.

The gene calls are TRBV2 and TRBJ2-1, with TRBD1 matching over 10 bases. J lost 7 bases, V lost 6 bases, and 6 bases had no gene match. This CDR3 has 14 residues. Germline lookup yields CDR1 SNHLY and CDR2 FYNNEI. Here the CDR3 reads CASSTGTGVNEQFF. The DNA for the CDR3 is TGTGCCAGCAGCACCGGGACAGGGGTAAATGAGCAGTTCTTC.

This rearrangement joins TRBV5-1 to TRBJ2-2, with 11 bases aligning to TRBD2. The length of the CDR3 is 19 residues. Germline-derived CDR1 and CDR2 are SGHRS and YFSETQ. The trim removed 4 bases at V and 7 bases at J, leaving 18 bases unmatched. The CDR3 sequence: CASSPDSSLAGGPRGELFF. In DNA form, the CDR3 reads TGCGCCAGCAGCCCGGACAGTTCTTTAGCGGGAGGGCCCCGCGGGGAGCTGTTTTTT.

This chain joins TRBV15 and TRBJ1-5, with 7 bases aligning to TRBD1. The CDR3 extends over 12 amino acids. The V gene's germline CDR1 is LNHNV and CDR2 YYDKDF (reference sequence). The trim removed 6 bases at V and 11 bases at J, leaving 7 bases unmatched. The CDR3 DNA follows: TGTGCCACCAGAATGGGGACAGAGTCCCAGCATTTT. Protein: CATRMGTESQHF.

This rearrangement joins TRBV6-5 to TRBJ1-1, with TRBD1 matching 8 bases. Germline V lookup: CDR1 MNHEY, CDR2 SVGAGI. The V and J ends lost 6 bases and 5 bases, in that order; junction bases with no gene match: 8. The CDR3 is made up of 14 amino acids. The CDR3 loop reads CASRTRGRGTEAFF. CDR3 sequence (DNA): TGTGCCAGCAGGACCAGGGGGCGCGGAACTGAAGCTTTCTTT.

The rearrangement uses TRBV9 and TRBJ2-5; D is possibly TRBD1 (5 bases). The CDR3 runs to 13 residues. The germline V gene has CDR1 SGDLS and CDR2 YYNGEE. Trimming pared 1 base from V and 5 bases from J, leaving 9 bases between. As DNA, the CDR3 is TGTGCCAGCAGCGTAAGCAGGGCGGAGACCCAGTACTTC. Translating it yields CASSVSRAETQYF.

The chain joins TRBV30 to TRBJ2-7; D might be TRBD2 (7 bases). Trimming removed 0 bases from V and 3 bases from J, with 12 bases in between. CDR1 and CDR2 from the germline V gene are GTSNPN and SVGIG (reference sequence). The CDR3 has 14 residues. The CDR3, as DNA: TGTGCCTGGAGTGTAGGGGGGGCGAACTACGAGCAGTACTTC. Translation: CAWSVGGANYEQYF.

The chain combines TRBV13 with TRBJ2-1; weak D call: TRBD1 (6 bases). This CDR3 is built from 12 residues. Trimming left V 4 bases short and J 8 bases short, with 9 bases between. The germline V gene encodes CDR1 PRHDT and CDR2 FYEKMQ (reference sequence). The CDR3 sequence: CASSSTGYEQFF. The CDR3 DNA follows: TGTGCCAGCAGCTCGACAGGCTATGAGCAGTTCTTC.

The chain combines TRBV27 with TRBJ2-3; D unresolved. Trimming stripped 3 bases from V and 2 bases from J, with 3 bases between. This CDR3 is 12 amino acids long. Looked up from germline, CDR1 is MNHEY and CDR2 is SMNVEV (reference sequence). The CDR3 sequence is CASSFNTDTQYF. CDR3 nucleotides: TGTGCCAGCAGTTTTAACACAGATACGCAGTATTTT.